This T cell receptor beta chain stems from a study of blood T cell repertoires in COVID-19. As for the study in general: Sites in the United States, Italy and Spain provided acute and convalescent COVID-19 samples. Sample material is recorded as cDNA or gDNA derived from T cells, B-cell-depleted T cells, or PBMCs.

Trimming took 4 bases from V and 4 from J, leaving 16 bases between them. In germline, CDR1 is SGHAT, CDR2 FQNNGV. The CDR3 is made up of 15 amino acids. The protocol was immunoSEQ multiplex PCR, while the TCRdb copy is restricted to in-frame clones and leaves out a portion. Among 150,000 to 200,000 clones listed, roughly four fifths were seen once. The sequencing sample was made of peripheral blood. The clonotype was recovered from a man between 60 and 75 years old with active or convalescent COVID-19. The V call is TRBV11-2, the J call TRBJ1-1; D uncertain. This chain's CDR3 is CASSSRAGTGTEAFF. The CDR3 DNA reads TGTGCCAGCAGCTCCAGAGCGGGTACTGGCACTGAAGCTTTCTTT.